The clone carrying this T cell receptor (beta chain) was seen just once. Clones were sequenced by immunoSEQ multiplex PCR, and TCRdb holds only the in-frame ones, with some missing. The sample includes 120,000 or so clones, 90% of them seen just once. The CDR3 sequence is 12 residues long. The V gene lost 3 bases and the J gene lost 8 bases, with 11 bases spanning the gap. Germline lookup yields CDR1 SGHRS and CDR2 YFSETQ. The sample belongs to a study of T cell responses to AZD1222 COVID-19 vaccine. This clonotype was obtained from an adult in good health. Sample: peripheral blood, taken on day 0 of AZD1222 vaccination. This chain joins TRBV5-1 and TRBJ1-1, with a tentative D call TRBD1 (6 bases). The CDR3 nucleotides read TGCGCCAGCAGCTACGGACAGTCCGAAGCTTTCTTT. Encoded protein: CASSYGQSEAFF.